The TCR beta chain under discussion was sequenced for a study of identical twins. This clonotype was counted ten times or more. TCRdb used MiXCR to reprocess the 5' RACE reads, holding one entry per CDR3 protein. The top ten clones hold roughly 1.6% of a sample with about 900,000 distinct CDR3 sequences, more than 9% of them seen once. Trimming cost V 8 bases and J 3 bases; bases outside gene matches: 9. The length of the CDR3 is 15 residues. Germline values: CDR1 SGHDT, CDR2 YYEEEE. This sample also belongs to another study, concerning yellow fever vaccine responses in identical twins.

The receptor comes from a woman aged 18-29 years in good health. The sample comprised PBMCs. This chain joins TRBV5-6 and TRBJ2-1, with 9 bases matching TRBD2. CDR3 region: CASSLAGEGYNEQFF. CDR3 DNA sequence: TGTGCCAGTTCCTTAGCGGGAGAGGGCTACAATGAGCAGTTCTTC.